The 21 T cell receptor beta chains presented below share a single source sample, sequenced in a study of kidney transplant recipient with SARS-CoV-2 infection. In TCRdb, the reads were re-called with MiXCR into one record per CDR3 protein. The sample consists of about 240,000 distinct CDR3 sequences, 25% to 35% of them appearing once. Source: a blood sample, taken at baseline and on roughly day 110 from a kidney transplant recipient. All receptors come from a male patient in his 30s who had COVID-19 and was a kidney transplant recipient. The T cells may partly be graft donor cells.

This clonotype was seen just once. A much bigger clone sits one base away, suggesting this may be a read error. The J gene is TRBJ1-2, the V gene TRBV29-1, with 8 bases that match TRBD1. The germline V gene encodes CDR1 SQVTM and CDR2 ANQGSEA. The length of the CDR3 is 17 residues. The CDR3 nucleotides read TGCAGCGCTGAAGATCGTGCAGGGGGCGTCACCAGAGGTGGCTACACCTTC. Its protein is CSAEDRAGGVTRGGYTF.

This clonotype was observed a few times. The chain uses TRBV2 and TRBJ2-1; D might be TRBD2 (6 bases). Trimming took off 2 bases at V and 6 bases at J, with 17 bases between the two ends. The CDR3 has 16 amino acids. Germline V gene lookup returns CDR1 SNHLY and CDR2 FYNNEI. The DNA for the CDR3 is TGTGCCAGCAGTGAATGGGTGGAGGGAAAAGGCAATGAGCAGTTCTTC. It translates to CASSEWVEGKGNEQFF.

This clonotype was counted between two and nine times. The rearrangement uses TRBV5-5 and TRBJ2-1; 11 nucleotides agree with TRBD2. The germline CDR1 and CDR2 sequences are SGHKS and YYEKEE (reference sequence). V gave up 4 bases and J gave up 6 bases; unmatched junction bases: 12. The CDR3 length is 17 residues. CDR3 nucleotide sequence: TGTGCCAGCAGCCCAACCGGGACTAGCGGTTCTGGCAATGAGCAGTTCTTC. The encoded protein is CASSPTGTSGSGNEQFF.

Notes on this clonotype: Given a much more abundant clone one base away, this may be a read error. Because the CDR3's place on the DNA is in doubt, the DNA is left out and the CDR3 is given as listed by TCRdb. The CDR3 spells CISVPESYVEVGETYGYTF. The chain combines TRBV7-5 with TRBJ1-2. TRBV7-5 is labeled a pseudogene. Including both end residues, the CDR3 is 19 amino acids long.

The CDR3 DNA sequence: TGTGCCAGCAGCAATGACTACACAGCAGGAAAGACCTATGGCTACACCTTC. This codes for CASSNDYTAGKTYGYTF. V usage is TRBV12-3 or TRBV12-4 and J usage is TRBJ1-2; D not certain. V lost 6 bases to trimming and J lost 4 bases, with 24 bases between them. The CDR3 loop spans 17 amino acids.

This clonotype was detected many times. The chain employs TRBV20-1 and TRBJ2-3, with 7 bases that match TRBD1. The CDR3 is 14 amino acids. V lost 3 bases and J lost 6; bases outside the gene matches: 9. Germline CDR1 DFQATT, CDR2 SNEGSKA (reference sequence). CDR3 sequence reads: CSARLQGPWDTQYF. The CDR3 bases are TGCAGTGCTAGGCTACAGGGGCCATGGGATACGCAGTATTTT.

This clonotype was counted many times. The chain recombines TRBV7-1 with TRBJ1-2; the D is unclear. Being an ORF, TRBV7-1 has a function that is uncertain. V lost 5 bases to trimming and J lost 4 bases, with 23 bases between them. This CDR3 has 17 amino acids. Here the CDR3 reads CASSPWHHEGKTYGYTF. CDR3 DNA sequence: TGTGCCAGCAGCCCGTGGCATCACGAGGGAAAGACCTATGGCTACACCTTC.

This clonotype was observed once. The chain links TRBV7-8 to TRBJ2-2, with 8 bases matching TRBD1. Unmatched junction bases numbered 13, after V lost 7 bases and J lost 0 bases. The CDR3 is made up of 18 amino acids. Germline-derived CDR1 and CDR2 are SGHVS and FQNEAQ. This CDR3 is CASNFSRWTGSNTGELFF. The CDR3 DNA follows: TGTGCCAGCAACTTTAGCAGGTGGACAGGGTCGAACACCGGGGAGCTGTTTTTT.

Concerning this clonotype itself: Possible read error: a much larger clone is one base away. CDR3 nucleotides: TGTGCCAGCAGCCCGACGGGAATCTGCAATGAGCAGTTCTTC. It yields the protein CASSPTGICNEQFF. The chain is built from TRBV3-1 and TRBJ2-1; D may be TRBD2 (5 bases). V was clipped by 4 bases and J by 6 bases, with 13 bases between them. This CDR3 is 14 amino acids long. The germline CDR1 and CDR2 sequences are LGHDT and YNNKEL (reference sequence).

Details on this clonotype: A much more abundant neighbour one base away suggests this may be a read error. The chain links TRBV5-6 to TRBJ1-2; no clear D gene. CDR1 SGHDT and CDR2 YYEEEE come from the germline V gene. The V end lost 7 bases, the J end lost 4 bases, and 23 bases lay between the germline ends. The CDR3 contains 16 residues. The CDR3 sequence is CASELHDSRKTYGYTF. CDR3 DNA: TGTGCCAGCGAATTACACGATAGTCGAAAGACCTATGGCTACACCTTC.

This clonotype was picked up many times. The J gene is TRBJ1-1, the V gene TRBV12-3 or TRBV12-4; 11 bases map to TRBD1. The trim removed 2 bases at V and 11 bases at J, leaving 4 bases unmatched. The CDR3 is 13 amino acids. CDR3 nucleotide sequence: TGTGCCAGCAGTTTAATGGGACAGGGGGGCGCTTTCTTT. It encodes CASSLMGQGGAFF.

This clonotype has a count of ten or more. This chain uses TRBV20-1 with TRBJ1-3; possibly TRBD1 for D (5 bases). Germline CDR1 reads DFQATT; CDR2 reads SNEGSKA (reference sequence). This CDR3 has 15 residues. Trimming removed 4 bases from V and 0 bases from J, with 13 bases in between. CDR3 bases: TGCAGTGCTATGGCCGGGGGGGGCTCTGGAAACACCATATATTTT. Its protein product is CSAMAGGGSGNTIYF.

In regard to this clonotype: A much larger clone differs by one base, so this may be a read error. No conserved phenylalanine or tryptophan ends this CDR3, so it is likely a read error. Here the CDR3 reads CASSLNRGGSYNSPLHS. CDR3 nucleotides: TGTGCCAGCAGCTTGAACAGGGGTGGGTCCTATAATTCACCCCTCCACTCT. The V and J genes are TRBV5-6 and TRBJ1-6, with TRBD1 matching 7 bases. After removal of 1 base from V and 1 base from J, the junction contained 5 bases not matched to a gene. The germline V gene has CDR1 SGHDT and CDR2 YYEEEE. The CDR3 sequence is 17 residues long.

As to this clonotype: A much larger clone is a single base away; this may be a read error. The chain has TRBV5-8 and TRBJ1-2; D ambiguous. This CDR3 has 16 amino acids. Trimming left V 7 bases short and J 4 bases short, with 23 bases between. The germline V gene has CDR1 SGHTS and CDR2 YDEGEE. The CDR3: CASGRTHPRKTYGYTF. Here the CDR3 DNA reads TGTGCCAGCGGGCGCACTCATCCACGAAAGACCTATGGCTACACCTTC.

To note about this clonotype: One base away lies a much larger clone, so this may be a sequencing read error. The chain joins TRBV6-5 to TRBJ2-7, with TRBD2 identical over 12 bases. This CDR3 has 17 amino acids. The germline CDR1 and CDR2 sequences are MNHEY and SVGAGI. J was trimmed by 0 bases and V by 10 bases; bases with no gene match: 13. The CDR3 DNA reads TGTGCCAACATGCCGGGACTAGCGGGTTACATCTCCTACGAGCAGTACTTC. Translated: CANMPGLAGYISYEQYF.

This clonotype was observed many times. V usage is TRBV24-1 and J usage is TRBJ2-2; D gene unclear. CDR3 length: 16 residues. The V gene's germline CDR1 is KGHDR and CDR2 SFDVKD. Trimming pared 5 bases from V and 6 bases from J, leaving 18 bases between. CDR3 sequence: CATSGQPGLEAGELFF. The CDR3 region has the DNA TGTGCCACCAGTGGTCAGCCGGGCCTTGAGGCCGGGGAGCTGTTTTTT.

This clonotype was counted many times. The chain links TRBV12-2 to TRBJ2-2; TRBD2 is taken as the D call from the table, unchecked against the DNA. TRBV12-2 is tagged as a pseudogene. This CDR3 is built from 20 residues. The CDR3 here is CASRLERLAGGTTNTGELFF. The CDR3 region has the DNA TGTGCAAGTCGCTTAGAACGACTAGCGGGGGGGACTACGAACACCGGGGAGCTGTTTTTT.

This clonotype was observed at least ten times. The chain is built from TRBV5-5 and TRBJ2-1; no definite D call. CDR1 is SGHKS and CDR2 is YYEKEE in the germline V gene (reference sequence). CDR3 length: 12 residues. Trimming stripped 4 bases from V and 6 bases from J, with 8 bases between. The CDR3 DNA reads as TGTGCCAGCAGCCTCGGCAGCAATGAGCAGTTCTTC. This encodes CASSLGSNEQFF.

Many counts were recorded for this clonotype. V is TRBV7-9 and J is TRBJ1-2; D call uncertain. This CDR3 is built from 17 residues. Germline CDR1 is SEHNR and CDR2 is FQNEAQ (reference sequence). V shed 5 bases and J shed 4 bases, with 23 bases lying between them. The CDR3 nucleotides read TGTGCCAGCAGCCTCTTAGCATACCATGGAAAGACCTATGGCTACACCTTC. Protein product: CASSLLAYHGKTYGYTF.

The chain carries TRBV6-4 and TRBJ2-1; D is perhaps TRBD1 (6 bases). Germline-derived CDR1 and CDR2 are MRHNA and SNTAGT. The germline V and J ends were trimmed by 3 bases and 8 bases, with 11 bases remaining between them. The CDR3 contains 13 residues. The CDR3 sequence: CASSERGHDEQFF. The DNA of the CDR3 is TGTGCCAGCAGTGAACGGGGACACGATGAGCAGTTCTTC.

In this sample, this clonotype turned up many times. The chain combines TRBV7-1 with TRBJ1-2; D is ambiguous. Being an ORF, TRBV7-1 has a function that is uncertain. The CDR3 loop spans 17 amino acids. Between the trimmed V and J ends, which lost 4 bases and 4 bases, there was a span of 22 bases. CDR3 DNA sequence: TGTGCCAGCAGCTTGAGCCATCACGAGGGAAAGACCTATGGCTACACCTTC. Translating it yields CASSLSHHEGKTYGYTF.